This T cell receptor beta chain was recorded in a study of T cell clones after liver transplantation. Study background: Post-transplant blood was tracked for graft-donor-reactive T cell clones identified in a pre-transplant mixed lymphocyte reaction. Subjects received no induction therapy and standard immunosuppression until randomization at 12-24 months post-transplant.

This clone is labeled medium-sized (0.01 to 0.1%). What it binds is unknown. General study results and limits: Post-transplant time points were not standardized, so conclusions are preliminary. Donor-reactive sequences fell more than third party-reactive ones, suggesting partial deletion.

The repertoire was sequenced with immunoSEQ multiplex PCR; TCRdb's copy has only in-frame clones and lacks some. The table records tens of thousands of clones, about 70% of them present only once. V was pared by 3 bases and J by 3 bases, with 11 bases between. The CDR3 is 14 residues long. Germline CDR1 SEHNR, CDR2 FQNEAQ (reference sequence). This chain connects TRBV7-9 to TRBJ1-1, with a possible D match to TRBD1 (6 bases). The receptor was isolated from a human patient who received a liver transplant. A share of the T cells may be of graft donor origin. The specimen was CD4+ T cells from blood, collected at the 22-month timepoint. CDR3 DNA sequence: TGTGCCAGCAGCTTTTCAGGGGTATACACTGAAGCTTTCTTT. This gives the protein CASSFSGVYTEAFF.